This TCR beta chain was profiled in a study of cytomegalovirus exposure and HLA in healthy donors. To note about this clone: What it binds is unknown.

Study findings and constraints: The study listed roughly 160 cytomegalovirus-associated TCR beta chains. The likely origin of a cluster of highly shared sequence variants was a sequencing artifact.

The CDR3 length is 14 residues. Germline V gives CDR1 SNHLY, CDR2 FYNNEI. V was pared by 8 bases and J by 0 bases, with 13 bases between. The PCR was carried out with 60 Vbeta primers and 13 Jbeta primers. As processed by the authors: Later reanalysis found around 80 million unique TCR beta chains, roughly 10 million of them shared. Produced via immunoSEQ multiplex PCR; TCRdb's table is partial and in-frame only. V, J and clone size were drawn from that table, and D and trimming were deduced from the DNA. The repertoire consists of roughly 140,000 clones, with 70% to 75% occurring once and the leading ten covering roughly an eighth.

The gene calls are TRBV2 and TRBJ1-2; D perhaps matches TRBD1 (5 bases). This sequence originates from a human donor in good health. The sample consisted of PBMCs. The CDR3 DNA sequence: TGTGCCAGCCTGGGGGGTACTTCTAACTATGGCTACACCTTC. This codes for CASLGGTSNYGYTF.